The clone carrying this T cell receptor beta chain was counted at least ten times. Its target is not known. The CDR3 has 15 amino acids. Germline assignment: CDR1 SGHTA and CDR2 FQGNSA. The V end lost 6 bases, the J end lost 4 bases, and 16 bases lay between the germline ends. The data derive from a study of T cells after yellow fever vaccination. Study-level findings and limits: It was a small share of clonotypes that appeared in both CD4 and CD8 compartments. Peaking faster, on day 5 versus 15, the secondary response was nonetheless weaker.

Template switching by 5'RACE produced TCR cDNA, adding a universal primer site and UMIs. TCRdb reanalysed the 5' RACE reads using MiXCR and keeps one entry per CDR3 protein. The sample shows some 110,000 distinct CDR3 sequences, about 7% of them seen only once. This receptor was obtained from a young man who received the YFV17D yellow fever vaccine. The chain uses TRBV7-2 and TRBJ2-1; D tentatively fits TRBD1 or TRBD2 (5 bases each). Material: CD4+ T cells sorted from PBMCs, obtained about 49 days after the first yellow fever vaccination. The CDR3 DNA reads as TGTGCCAGCAGAGTCACCGGGACCGATTACAATGAGCAGTTCTTC. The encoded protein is CASRVTGTDYNEQFF.